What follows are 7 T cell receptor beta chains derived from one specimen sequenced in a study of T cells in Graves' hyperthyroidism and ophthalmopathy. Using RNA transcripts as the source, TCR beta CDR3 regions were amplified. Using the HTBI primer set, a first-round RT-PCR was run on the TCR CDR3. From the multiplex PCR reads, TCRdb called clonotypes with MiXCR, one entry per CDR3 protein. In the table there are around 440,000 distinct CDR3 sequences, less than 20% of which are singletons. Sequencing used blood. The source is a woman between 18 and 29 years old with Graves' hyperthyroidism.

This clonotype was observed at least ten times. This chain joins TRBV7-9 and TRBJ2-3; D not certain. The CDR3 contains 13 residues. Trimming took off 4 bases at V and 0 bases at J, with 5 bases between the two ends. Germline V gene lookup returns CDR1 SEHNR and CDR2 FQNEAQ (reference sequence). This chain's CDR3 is CASSSESTDTQYF. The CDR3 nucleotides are TGTGCCAGCAGCTCCGAAAGCACAGATACGCAGTATTTT.

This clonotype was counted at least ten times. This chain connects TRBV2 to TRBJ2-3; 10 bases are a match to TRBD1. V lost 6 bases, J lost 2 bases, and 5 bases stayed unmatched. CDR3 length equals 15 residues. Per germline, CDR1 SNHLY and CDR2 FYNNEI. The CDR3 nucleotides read TGTGCCAGCAGGGGGACAGGGGCCCTCACAGATACGCAGTATTTT. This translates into CASRGTGALTDTQYF.

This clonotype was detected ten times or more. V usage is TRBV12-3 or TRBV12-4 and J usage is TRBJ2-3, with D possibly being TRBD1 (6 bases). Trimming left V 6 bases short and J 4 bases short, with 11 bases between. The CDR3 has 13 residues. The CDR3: CASRPQGADTQYF. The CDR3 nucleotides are TGTGCCAGCAGACCACAGGGTGCAGATACGCAGTATTTT.

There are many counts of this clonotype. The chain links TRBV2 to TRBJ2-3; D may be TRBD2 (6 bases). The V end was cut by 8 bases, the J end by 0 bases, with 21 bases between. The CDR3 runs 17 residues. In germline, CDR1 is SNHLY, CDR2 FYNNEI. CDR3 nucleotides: TGTGCCAGCCATCTCCGGGACTTTCCCTCTAGCACAGATACGCAGTATTTT. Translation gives CASHLRDFPSSTDTQYF.

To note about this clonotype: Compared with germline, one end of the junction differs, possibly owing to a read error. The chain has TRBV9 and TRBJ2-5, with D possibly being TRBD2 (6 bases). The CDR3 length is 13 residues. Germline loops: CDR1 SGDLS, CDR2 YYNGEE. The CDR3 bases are TGTGCCAGCACTCCCGGACTACAAGAGGCCCAGTACTTC. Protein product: CASTPGLQEAQYF.

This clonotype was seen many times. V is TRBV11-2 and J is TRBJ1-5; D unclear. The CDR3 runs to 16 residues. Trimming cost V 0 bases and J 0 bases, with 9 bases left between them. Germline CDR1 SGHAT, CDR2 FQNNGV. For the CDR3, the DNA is TGTGCCAGCAGCTTAGATAACACATATAGCAATCAGCCCCAGCATTTT. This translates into CASSLDNTYSNQPQHF.

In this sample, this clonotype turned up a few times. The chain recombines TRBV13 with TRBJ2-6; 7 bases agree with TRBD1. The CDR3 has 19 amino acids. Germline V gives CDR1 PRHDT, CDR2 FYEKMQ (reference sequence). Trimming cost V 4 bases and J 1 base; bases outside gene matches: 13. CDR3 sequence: CASSWRGYRGESGANVLTF. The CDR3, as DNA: TGTGCCAGCAGCTGGAGAGGGTACAGGGGAGAGTCTGGGGCCAACGTCCTGACTTTC.